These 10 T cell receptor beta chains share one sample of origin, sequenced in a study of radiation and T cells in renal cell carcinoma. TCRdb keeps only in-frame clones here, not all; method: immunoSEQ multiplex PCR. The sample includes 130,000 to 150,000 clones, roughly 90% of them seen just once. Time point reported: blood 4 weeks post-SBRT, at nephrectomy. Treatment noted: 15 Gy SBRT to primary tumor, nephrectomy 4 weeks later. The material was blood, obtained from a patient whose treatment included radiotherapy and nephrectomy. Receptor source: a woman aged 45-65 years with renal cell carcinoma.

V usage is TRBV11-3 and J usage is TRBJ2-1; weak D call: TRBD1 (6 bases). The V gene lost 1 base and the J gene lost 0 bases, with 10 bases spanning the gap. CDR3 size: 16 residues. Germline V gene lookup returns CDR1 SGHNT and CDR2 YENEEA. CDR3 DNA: TGTGCCAGCAGCTTAGGGGGGCTAGCCTCCTACAATGAGCAGTTCTTC. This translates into CASSLGGLASYNEQFF.

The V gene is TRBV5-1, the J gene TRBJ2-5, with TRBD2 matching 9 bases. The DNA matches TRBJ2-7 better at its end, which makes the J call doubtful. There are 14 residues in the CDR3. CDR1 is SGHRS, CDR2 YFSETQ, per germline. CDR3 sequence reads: CASSISGGDYEQYF. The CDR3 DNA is TGCGCCAGCAGCATTAGCGGGGGAGACTACGAGCAGTACTTC.

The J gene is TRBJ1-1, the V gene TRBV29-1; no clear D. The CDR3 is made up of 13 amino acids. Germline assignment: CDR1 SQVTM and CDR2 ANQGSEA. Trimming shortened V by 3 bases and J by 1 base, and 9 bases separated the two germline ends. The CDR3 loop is CSVERAPNTEAFF. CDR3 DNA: TGCAGCGTTGAGAGGGCCCCGAACACTGAAGCTTTCTTT.

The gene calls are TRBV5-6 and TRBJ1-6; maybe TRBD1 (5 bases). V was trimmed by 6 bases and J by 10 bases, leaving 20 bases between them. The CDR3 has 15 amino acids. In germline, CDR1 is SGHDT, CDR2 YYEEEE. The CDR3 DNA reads TGTGCCAGCACCAAGGCGTGGAGGGAGGGGTCACCCCTCCACTTT. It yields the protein CASTKAWREGSPLHF.

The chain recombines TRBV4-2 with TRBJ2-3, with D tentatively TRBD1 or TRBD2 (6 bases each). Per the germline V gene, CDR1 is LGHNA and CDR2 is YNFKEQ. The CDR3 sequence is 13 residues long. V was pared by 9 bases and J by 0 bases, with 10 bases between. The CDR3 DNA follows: TGTGCCAGTGGGGGGCGCAGCACAGATACGCAGTATTTT. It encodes CASGGRSTDTQYF.

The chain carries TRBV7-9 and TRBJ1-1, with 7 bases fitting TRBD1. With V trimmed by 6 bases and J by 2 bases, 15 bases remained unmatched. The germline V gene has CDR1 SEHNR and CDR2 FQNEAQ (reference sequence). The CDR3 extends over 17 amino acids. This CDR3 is CASRPPGTAQGNTEAFF. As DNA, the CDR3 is TGTGCCAGCAGACCCCCGGGGACAGCCCAAGGCAACACTGAAGCTTTCTTT.

CDR3 region: CASSLALQETQYF. The DNA of the CDR3 is TGTGCCAGCAGCTTGGCGCTACAAGAGACCCAGTACTTC. The chain has TRBV5-6 and TRBJ2-5, with D unresolved. V was pared by 0 bases and J by 2 bases, with 5 bases between. The length of the CDR3 is 13 residues. CDR1 is SGHDT, CDR2 YYEEEE, per germline.

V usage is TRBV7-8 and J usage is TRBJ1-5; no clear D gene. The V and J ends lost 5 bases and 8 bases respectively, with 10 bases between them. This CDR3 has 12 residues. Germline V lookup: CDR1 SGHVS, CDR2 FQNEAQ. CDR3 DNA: TGTGCCAGCAGCCCCACCCCGGAGCCCCAGCATTTT. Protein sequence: CASSPTPEPQHF.

The CDR3 DNA reads as TGTGCCATCAGTGATAGGGACAGGGAAACAGATACGCAGTATTTT. It encodes CAISDRDRETDTQYF. The chain employs TRBV10-3 and TRBJ2-3, with 9 bases identical to TRBD1. Germline-derived CDR1 and CDR2 are ENHRY and SYGVKD. V was pared by 3 bases and J by 3 bases, with 4 bases of the junction left unmatched. This CDR3 is 15 amino acids long.

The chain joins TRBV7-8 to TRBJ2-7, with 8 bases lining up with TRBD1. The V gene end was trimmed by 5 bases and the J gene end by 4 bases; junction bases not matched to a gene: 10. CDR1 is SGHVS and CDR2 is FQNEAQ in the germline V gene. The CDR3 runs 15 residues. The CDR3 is CASSPRTGKLYEQYF. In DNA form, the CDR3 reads TGTGCCAGCAGCCCAAGGACAGGGAAATTATACGAGCAGTACTTC.